The sequence of this T cell receptor (beta chain) was determined in a study of early T cells in non-severe SARS-CoV-2 infection. Study as a whole: Chains were unpaired, as sequencing was done on bulk RNA from unsorted whole blood. Study-wide points: Private and CD4 specificities were missed by VDJdb matching, skewed to anti-spike CD8.

Each cDNA molecule carried a unique molecular identifier. MiXCR, applied by TCRdb to the 5' RACE reads, yields one record per CDR3 protein. The sample includes over 35,000 distinct CDR3 sequences, about 5% seen only once; the top ten take roughly 17%. The V and J ends lost 6 bases and 5 bases respectively, with 21 bases between them. CDR3 length equals 15 residues. Germline CDR1 DFQATT, CDR2 SNEGSKA (reference sequence). As for this clonotype: What it binds is not known.

The clonotype comes from an adult who was a healthcare worker with PCR-confirmed SARS-CoV-2 infection or an uninfected control (not recorded which). The chain combines TRBV20-1 with TRBJ2-3; maybe TRBD1 (6 bases). Input material: whole blood. Written as DNA, the CDR3 is TGCAGTGCCACGGAAGGGGGTTATAAGGAAGATACGCAGTATTTT. It encodes CSATEGGYKEDTQYF.